This passage covers 8 T cell receptor beta chains from one sample sequenced in a study of blood T cell repertoires in COVID-19. This table comes from immunoSEQ multiplex PCR, and its TCRdb copy is limited to in-frame clones, with some not included. Of about 480,000 clones in the sample, roughly 87% were seen once. The sequenced sample was peripheral blood. These receptors were collected from a man aged 18 to 35 with COVID-19, enrolled during active disease.

This clone has just one count. The V and J genes are TRBV9 and TRBJ2-1; the match to TRBD1 covers 10 bases. Germline loops: CDR1 SGDLS, CDR2 YYNGEE. CDR3 length: 15 residues. V lost 3 bases to trimming and J lost 8 bases; unmatched junction nucleotides: 8. The DNA of the CDR3 is TGTGCCAGCAGCGAGGGACAGGGGAATTGGGATGAGCAGTTCTTC. Encoded protein: CASSEGQGNWDEQFF.

About this clone itself: Distinct nucleotide sequences in the sample also encode this CDR3. This chain uses TRBV5-1 with TRBJ2-3; TRBD2 matches at 7 bases. The CDR3 is made up of 12 amino acids. Germline V gives CDR1 SGHRS, CDR2 YFSETQ. V lost 3 bases to trimming and J lost 6 bases; unmatched junction nucleotides: 1. The CDR3 region has the DNA TGCGCCAGCAGCTCGGGGGGTGATACGCAGTATTTT. Its translation: CASSSGGDTQYF.

The chain is built from TRBV6-5 and TRBJ2-1; possibly TRBD1 for D (6 bases). Germline CDR1 reads MNHEY; CDR2 reads SVGAGI. Between the trimmed V and J ends, which lost 5 bases and 2 bases, there was a span of 13 bases. This CDR3 spans 15 amino acids. CDR3 amino acids: CASSLTGPTYNEQFF. The CDR3 DNA reads TGTGCCAGCAGTCTAACAGGGCCTACCTACAATGAGCAGTTCTTC.

The V call is TRBV19, the J call TRBJ2-2; 15 bases are a match to TRBD2. Per the germline V gene, CDR1 is LNHDA and CDR2 is SQIVND (reference sequence). Germline trimming cut 6 bases from V and 4 bases from J; bases unmatched to any gene: 12. This CDR3 spans 19 amino acids. The CDR3 coding sequence is TGTGCCAGTAGACCCAGACGGACTAGCGGGGGGGGCGGCACCGGGGAGCTGTTTTTT. Protein product: CASRPRRTSGGGGTGELFF.

The rearrangement uses TRBV2 and TRBJ2-5; 7 bases map to TRBD2. This CDR3 has 15 amino acids. The ends lost 2 bases at V and 3 bases at J; junction bases unmatched: 6. The V gene's germline CDR1 is SNHLY and CDR2 FYNNEI. The CDR3 bases are TGTGCCAGCAGTGAAACCCGGCGGGAGAAAGAGACCCAGTACTTC. Translation: CASSETRREKETQYF.

J is TRBJ2-7 and V is TRBV7-8; 10 nucleotides match TRBD2. There are 16 residues in the CDR3. Trimming cost V 5 bases and J 3 bases; bases outside gene matches: 10. Germline V gene lookup returns CDR1 SGHVS and CDR2 FQNEAQ. The CDR3 coding sequence is TGTGCCAGCAGCGGCCAATGGACTAGCGGCCTCTACGAGCAGTACTTC. This translates into CASSGQWTSGLYEQYF. Filled out from reference TRBV7-8 and TRBJ2-7, the complete variable domain reads GAGVSQSPRYKVAKRGQDVALRCDPISGHVSLFWYQQALGQGPEFLTYFQNEAQLDKSGLPSDRFFAERPEGSVSTLKIQRTQQEDSAVYLCASSGQWTSGLYEQYFGPGTRLTVT.

The chain joins TRBV6-1 to TRBJ1-5, with TRBD1 matching over 8 bases. With 3 bases clipped from V and 4 bases from J, the junction kept 8 bases outside the gene matches. Germline V gene data show CDR1 as MNHNS and CDR2 as SASEGT. CDR3 length: 16 amino acids. The CDR3 bases are TGTGCCAGCAGTGATCCTGGACAGGGCGGGAATCAGCCCCAGCATTTT. Its protein is CASSDPGQGGNQPQHF.

The chain employs TRBV11-3 and TRBJ2-2; D is possibly TRBD2 (6 bases). The CDR3 contains 15 residues. Per germline, CDR1 SGHNT and CDR2 YENEEA. V was cut by 4 bases and J by 3 bases, with 12 bases left in between. CDR3 in DNA: TGTGCCAGCAGCTCCCAAGCGGGTTACACCGGGGAGCTGTTTTTT. This gives the protein CASSSQAGYTGELFF.